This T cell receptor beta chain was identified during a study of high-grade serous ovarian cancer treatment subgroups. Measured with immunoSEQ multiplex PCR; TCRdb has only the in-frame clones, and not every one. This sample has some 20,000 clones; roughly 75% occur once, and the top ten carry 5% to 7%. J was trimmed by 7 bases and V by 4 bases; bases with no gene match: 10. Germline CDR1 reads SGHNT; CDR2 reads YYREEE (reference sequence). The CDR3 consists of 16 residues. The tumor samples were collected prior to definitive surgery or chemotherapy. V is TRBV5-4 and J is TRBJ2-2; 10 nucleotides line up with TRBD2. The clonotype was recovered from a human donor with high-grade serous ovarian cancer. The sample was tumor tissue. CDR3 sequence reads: CASSPTSGMSSGELFF. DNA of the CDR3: TGTGCCAGCAGCCCAACTAGCGGGATGTCGAGCGGGGAGCTGTTTTTT.